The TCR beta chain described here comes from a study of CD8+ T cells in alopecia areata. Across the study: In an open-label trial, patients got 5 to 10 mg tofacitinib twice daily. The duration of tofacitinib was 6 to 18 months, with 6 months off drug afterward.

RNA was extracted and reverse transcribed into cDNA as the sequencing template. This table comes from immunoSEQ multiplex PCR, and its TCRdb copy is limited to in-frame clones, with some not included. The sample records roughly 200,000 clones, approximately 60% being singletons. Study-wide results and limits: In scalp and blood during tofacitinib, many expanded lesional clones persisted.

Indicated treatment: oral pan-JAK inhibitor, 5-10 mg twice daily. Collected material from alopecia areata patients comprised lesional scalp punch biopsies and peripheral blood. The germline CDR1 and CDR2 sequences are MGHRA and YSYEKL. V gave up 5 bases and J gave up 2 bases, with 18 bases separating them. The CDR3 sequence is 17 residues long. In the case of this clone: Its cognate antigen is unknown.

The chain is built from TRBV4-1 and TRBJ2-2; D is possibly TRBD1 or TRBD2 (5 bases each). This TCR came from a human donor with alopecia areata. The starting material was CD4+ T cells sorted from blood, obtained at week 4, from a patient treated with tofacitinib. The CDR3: CASSSLTGTGNTGELFF. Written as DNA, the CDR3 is TGCGCCAGCAGCTCACTAACCGGGACGGGAAACACCGGGGAGCTGTTTTTT.